One sample yielded the 17 T cell receptor beta chains listed below, sequenced in a study of T-cell reconstitution after alpha-beta-depleted transplantation in children. Unique molecular identifiers were used to barcode this TCRbeta library. TCRdb reprocessed the PCR reads with MiXCR, giving one entry per CDR3 protein. This sample has approximately 190,000 distinct CDR3 sequences, with 7% to 9% found just once. This material consisted of PBMCs, mostly from graft donor cells, taken 360 days after TCRalphabeta/CD19-depleted stem cell transplant. These receptors were obtained from a male patient aged 2 to 9 who had a stem cell transplant for acute myeloid leukemia, so the T cells may come from the graft donor.

The table lists this clonotype with many counts. Sequence at one end of the junction differs from germline and may be a read error. The rearrangement links TRBV4-2 to TRBJ1-2; no clear D gene. From germline, CDR1 is LGHNA and CDR2 YNFKEQ. CDR3 length: 15 amino acids. This CDR3 is CASSQESGGIYGYTF. The CDR3 coding sequence is TGTGCCAGCAGTCAAGAATCCGGTGGTATCTATGGCTACACCTTC.

Ten or more counts support this clonotype. This chain uses TRBV20-1 with TRBJ2-1; a possible D gene is TRBD1 (6 bases). Looked up from germline, CDR1 is DFQATT and CDR2 is SNEGSKA (reference sequence). The germline V and J ends were trimmed by 5 bases and 2 bases, with 10 bases remaining between them. This CDR3 comprises 13 residues. In DNA form, the CDR3 reads TGCAGTGCTCCGGACAGAGCCTACAATGAGCAGTTCTTC. It translates to CSAPDRAYNEQFF.

This clonotype was recorded a few times. This chain joins TRBV10-3 and TRBJ1-2; D not resolved. V was clipped by 1 base and J by 6 bases, with 12 bases between them. The CDR3 is made up of 14 amino acids. From germline, CDR1 is ENHRY and CDR2 SYGVKD. As DNA, the CDR3 is TGTGCCATCAGTGAGTTTATTTCCACAGATGGCTACACCTTC. Translating it yields CAISEFISTDGYTF.

This clonotype was found a few times. This sequence joins TRBV12-3 or TRBV12-4 and TRBJ1-2; TRBD1 agrees at 8 bases. Trimming at V came to 7 bases and at J to 4 bases, leaving 8 bases not matched to a gene. The CDR3 loop spans 14 amino acids. The CDR3 DNA follows: TGTGCCAGCACACCGACAGGGGACGGCTATGGCTACACCTTC. This sequence encodes CASTPTGDGYGYTF.

V gene TRBV15 combines with J gene TRBJ2-5; TRBD1 aligns across 11 bases. The V and J ends lost 11 bases and 0 bases, in that order; junction bases with no gene match: 8. This CDR3 has 15 residues. Germline V gene lookup returns CDR1 LNHNV and CDR2 YYDKDF (reference sequence). CDR3 in DNA: TGTGCCGTATTATGGGGACAGGGGGACCAAGAGACCCAGTACTTC. Translated, it gives CAVLWGQGDQETQYF.

The CDR3 loop reads CASSPQSGVGYNEQFF. The CDR3 coding sequence is TGTGCCAGCTCACCACAATCTGGAGTAGGCTACAATGAGCAGTTCTTC. The V call is TRBV18, the J call TRBJ2-1; D is ambiguous. V was cut by 1 base and J by 3 bases, with 13 bases left in between. The CDR3 covers 16 residues. Germline V gene sequence: CDR1 KGHSH, CDR2 LQKENI.

This clonotype was counted many times. CDR3 DNA sequence: TGTGCCAGCAGCCTGGGACTAGCGGGGGGGGATACGCAGTATTTT. Translated, it gives CASSLGLAGGDTQYF. V usage is TRBV3-1 and J usage is TRBJ2-3, with TRBD2 matching over 16 bases. The length of the CDR3 is 15 residues. The V gene's germline CDR1 is LGHDT and CDR2 YNNKEL (reference sequence). The J segment lost 6 bases and the V segment lost 4 bases, leaving 1 base of the junction unmatched.

This clonotype appeared many times. This chain connects TRBV28 to TRBJ1-4; D possibly corresponds to TRBD1 (6 bases). V lost 5 bases and J lost 7, with 17 bases in between. The CDR3 is 15 amino acids. The germline gives CDR1 MDHEN, CDR2 SYDVKM. DNA for the CDR3: TGTGCCAGCAGTGATCTCGCCAGGGGAGGTGAAAAACTGTTTTTT. This gives the protein CASSDLARGGEKLFF.

Ten or more counts support this clonotype. The rearrangement uses TRBV20-1 and TRBJ1-1; the match to TRBD1 covers 10 bases. The germline CDR1 and CDR2 sequences are DFQATT and SNEGSKA (reference sequence). CDR3 size: 15 residues. This CDR3 reads CTPGQGHQAGSEAFF. For the CDR3, the DNA is TGCACCCCGGGACAGGGGCACCAAGCAGGCTCTGAAGCTTTCTTT.

As concerns this clonotype: This sequence may be a read error, since a much larger clone differs from it by one base. Lacking the conserved final phenylalanine or tryptophan, this CDR3 likely reflects a read error. This chain links TRBV12-3 or TRBV12-4 with TRBJ1-5; unclear D gene. The CDR3 has 13 residues. Trimming left V 0 bases short and J 5 bases short, with 5 bases between. CDR3 sequence (DNA): TGTGCCAGCAGTTTAGCAGGGCATCAGCCCCAGCATTAT. Protein sequence: CASSLAGHQPQHY.

This clonotype was seen many times. The chain joins TRBV7-2 to TRBJ2-7; D call uncertain. Looked up from germline, CDR1 is SGHTA and CDR2 is FQGNSA. This CDR3 is 13 amino acids long. The V end was cut by 5 bases, the J end by 6 bases, with 14 bases between. Here the CDR3 DNA reads TGTGCCAGCAGCCCGACGAGTGAGTTCGAGCAGTACTTC. It encodes CASSPTSEFEQYF.

This clonotype was counted a few times. J is TRBJ2-7 and V is TRBV29-1; D perhaps matches TRBD2 (5 bases). CDR3 length equals 14 residues. Trimming shortened V by 5 bases and J by 0 bases, and 14 bases separated the two germline ends. CDR1 and CDR2 from the germline V gene are SQVTM and ANQGSEA. The CDR3, as DNA: TGCAGCGTTACCATAGGACTCACCTCCTACGAGCAGTACTTC. This translates into CSVTIGLTSYEQYF.

This chain links TRBV3-1 with TRBJ2-1, with D hard to call. V was trimmed by 1 base and J by 6 bases, leaving 10 bases between them. Germline loops: CDR1 LGHDT, CDR2 YNNKEL (reference sequence). The CDR3 spans 14 residues. The CDR3 bases are TGTGCCAGCAGCCAAGGGGGTTTTGGCAATGAGCAGTTCTTC. Its translation is CASSQGGFGNEQFF.

In its sample, this clonotype was seen once. The chain's CDR3 is CSVGGRSSYNEQFF. The CDR3 coding sequence is TGCAGTGTAGGGGGTCGAAGCTCCTACAATGAGCAGTTCTTC. V and J are TRBV20-1 and TRBJ2-1, with D perhaps matching TRBD1 (6 bases). Germline-derived CDR1 and CDR2 are DFQATT and SNEGSKA (reference sequence). The CDR3 is made up of 14 amino acids. Between the trimmed V and J ends, which lost 7 bases and 0 bases, there was a span of 13 bases.

This clonotype has just a few counts. The chain carries TRBV11-2 and TRBJ2-5, with 10 bases lining up with TRBD1. The germline V gene encodes CDR1 SGHAT and CDR2 FQNNGV. The ends lost 5 bases at V and 2 bases at J; junction bases unmatched: 2. The length of the CDR3 is 14 residues. The CDR3 loop reads CASSMGQGQETQYF. The CDR3 nucleotides read TGTGCCAGCAGCATGGGACAGGGGCAAGAGACCCAGTACTTC. Complete variable domain (other parts from reference TRBV11-2 and TRBJ2-5): EAGVAQSPRYKIIEKRQSVAFWCNPISGHATLYWYQQILGQGPKLLIQFQNNGVVDDSQLPKDRFSAERLKGVDSTLKIQPAKLEDSAVYLCASSMGQGQETQYFGPGTRLLVL.

This clonotype was counted at least ten times. The CDR3 region has the DNA TGTGCCACCAGTGCACCGGGACAGGGGAACGCAGATACGCAGTATTTT. It encodes CATSAPGQGNADTQYF. V usage is TRBV24-1 and J usage is TRBJ2-3, with 10 bases that match TRBD1. The ends lost 5 bases at V and 4 bases at J; junction bases unmatched: 8. The CDR3 has 16 amino acids. Germline V gives CDR1 KGHDR, CDR2 SFDVKD.

At least ten counts were recorded for this clonotype. V and J are TRBV20-1 and TRBJ2-1; 9 bases map to TRBD2. Germline V gene sequence: CDR1 DFQATT, CDR2 SNEGSKA (reference sequence). This CDR3 has 12 residues. V shed 4 bases and J 12 bases; nucleotides not matched to a gene: 7. For the CDR3, the DNA is TGCAGTGCTAAGAATCTAGCGGGACTGCAGTTCTTC. The encoded protein is CSAKNLAGLQFF.